This entry is about one TCR beta chain. No antigen is known for it. This specimen belongs to a study of long-term antiretroviral therapy in people with HIV. The libraries were made with immunoSEQ v3.0 at survey level. Produced via immunoSEQ multiplex PCR; TCRdb's table is partial and in-frame only. The sample consists of some 23,000 clones, 75% to 85% of them appearing once. Study-wide results and limits: HIV repertoires covered narrower CDR3 length ranges than controls did.

The CDR3 length is 13 residues. The germline V and J ends were trimmed by 1 base and 5 bases, with 8 bases remaining between them. Germline CDR1 is PRHDT and CDR2 is FYEKMQ (reference sequence). The clonotype comes from a woman in her 40s with HIV. This chain connects TRBV13 to TRBJ1-2, with D possibly matching TRBD1 (6 bases). The specimen was unsorted PBMCs, collected 0.5 years after starting antiretroviral therapy. Here the CDR3 DNA reads TGTGCCAGCAGCTTAGCTCAGGGGTATGGCTACACCTTC. Encoded protein: CASSLAQGYGYTF.